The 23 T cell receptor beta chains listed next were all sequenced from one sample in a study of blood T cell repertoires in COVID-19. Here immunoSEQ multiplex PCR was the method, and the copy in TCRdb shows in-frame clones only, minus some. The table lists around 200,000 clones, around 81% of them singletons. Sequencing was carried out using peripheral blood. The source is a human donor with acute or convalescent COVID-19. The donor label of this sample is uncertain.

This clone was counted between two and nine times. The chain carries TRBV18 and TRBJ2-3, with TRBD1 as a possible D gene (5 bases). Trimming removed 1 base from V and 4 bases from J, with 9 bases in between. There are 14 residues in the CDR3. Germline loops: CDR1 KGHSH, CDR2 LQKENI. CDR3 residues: CASSPLPGPDTQYF. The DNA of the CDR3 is TGTGCCAGCTCACCACTTCCAGGGCCAGATACGCAGTATTTT.

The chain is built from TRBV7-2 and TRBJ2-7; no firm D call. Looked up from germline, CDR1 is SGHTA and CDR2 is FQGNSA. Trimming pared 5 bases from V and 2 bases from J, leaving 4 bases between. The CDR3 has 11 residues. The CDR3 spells CASSLTYEQYF. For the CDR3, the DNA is TGTGCCAGCAGCCTAACCTACGAGCAGTACTTC. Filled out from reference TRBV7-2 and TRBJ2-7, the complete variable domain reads GAGVSQSPSNKVTEKGKDVELRCDPISGHTALYWYRQSLGQGLEFLIYFQGNSAPDKSGLPSDRFSAERTGGSVSTLTIQRTQQEDSAVYLCASSLTYEQYFGPGTRLTVT.

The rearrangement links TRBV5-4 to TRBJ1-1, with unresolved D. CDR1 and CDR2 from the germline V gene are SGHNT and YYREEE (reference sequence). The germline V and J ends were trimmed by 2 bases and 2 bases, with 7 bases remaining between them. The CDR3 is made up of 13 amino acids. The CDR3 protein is CASSLRTNTEAFF. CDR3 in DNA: TGTGCCAGCAGCTTAAGAACAAACACTGAAGCTTTCTTT.

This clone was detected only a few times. The CDR3 sequence is CASSQGRQAANYGYTF. The CDR3 bases are TGCGCCAGCAGCCAGGGCAGACAGGCAGCTAACTATGGCTACACCTTC. The chain recombines TRBV4-1 with TRBJ1-2, with a weak D call TRBD1 (6 bases). This CDR3 has 16 amino acids. V was shortened by 3 bases and J by 0 bases, with 14 bases between the two germline ends. Germline assignment: CDR1 MGHRA and CDR2 YSYEKL.

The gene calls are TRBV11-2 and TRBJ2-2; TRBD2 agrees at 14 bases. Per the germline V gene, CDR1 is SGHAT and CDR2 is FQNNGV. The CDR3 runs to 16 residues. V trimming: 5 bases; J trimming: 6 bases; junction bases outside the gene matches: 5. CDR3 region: CASSPGLAGAAGELFF. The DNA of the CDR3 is TGTGCCAGCAGCCCGGGACTAGCGGGAGCAGCCGGGGAGCTGTTTTTT.

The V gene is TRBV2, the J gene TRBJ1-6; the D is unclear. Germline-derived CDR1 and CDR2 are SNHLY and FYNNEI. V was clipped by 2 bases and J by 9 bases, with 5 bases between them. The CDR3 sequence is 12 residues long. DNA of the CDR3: TGTGCCAGCAGTGAATCTAGTTCACCCCTCCACTTT. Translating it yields CASSESSSPLHF.

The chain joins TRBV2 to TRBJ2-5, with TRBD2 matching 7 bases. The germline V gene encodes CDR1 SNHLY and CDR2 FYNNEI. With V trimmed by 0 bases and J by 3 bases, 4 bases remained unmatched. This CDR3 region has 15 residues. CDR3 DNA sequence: TGTGCCAGCAGTGAAGCGCTTCTAGCGGAAGAGACCCAGTACTTC. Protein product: CASSEALLAEETQYF.

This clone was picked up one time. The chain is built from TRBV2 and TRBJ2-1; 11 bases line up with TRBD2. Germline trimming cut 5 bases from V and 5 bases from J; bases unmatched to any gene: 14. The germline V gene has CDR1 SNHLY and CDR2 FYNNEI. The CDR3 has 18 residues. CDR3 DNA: TGTGCCAGCAGTAAGGTGGGGTCTAGCGGGGGGTTCGACAATGAGCAGTTCTTC. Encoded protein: CASSKVGSSGGFDNEQFF.

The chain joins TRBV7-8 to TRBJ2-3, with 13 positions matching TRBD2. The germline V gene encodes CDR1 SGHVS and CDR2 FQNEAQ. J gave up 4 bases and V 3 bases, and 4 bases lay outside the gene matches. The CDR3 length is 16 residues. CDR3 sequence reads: CASSFGLAGVPDTQYF. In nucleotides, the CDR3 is TGTGCCAGCAGCTTCGGACTAGCGGGGGTCCCAGATACGCAGTATTTT.

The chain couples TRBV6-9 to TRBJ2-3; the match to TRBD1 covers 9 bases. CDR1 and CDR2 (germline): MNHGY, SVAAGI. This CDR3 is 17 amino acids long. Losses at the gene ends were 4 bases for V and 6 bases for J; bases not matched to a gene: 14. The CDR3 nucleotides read TGTGCCAGCAGTTTACGACCTCGAACAGGGGGCTGGGATACGCAGTATTTT. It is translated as CASSLRPRTGGWDTQYF.

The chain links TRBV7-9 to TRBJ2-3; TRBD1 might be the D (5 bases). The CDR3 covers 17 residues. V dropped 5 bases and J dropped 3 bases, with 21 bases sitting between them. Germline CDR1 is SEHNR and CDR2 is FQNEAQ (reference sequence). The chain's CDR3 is CASSPSRIRGGTDTQYF. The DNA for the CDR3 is TGTGCCAGCAGCCCTTCGCGGATTAGGGGTGGGACAGATACGCAGTATTTT.

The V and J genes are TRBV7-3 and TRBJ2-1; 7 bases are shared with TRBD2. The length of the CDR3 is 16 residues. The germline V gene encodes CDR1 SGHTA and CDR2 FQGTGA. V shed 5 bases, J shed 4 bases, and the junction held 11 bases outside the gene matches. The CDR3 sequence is CASSPAFGGGYNEQFF. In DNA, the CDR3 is TGTGCCAGCAGCCCTGCCTTTGGGGGGGGTTACAATGAGCAGTTCTTC.

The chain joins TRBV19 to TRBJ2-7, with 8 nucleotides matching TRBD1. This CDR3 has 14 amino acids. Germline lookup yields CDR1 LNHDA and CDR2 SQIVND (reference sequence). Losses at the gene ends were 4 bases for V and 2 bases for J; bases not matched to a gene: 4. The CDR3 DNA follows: TGTGCCAGTAGTACCCGCAGGGGGCCCTACGAGCAGTACTTC. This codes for CASSTRRGPYEQYF. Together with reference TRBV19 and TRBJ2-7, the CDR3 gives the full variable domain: DGGITQSPKYLFRKEGQNVTLSCEQNLNHDAMYWYRQDPGQGLRLIYYSQIVNDFQKGDIAEGYSVSREKKESFPLTVTSAQKNPTAFYLCASSTRRGPYEQYFGPGTRLTVT.

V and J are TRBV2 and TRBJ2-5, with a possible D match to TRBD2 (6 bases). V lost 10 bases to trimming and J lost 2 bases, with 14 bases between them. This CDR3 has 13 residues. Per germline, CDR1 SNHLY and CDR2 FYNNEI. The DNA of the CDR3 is TGTGCCACCCGGAGGGATTCTCAAGAGACCCAGTACTTC. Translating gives CATRRDSQETQYF.

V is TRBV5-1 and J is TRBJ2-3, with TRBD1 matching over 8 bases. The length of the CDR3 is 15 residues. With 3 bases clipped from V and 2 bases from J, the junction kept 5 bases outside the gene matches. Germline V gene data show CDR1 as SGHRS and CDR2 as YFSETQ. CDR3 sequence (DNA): TGCGCCAGCAGCTCAGGACAGGGAGACACAGATACGCAGTATTTT. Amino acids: CASSSGQGDTDTQYF. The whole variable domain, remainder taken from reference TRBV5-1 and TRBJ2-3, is KAGVTQTPRYLIKTRGQQVTLSCSPISGHRSVSWYQQTPGQGLQFLFEYFSETQRNKGNFPGRFSGRQFSNSRSEMNVSTLELGDSALYLCASSSGQGDTDTQYFGPGTRLTVL.

The CDR3 is CAAGSQETQYF. DNA for the CDR3: TGTGCTGCGGGGTCCCAGGAGACCCAGTACTTC. The chain joins TRBV30 to TRBJ2-5, with a weak D call TRBD2 (6 bases). The CDR3 runs to 11 residues. From germline, CDR1 is GTSNPN and CDR2 SVGIG (reference sequence).

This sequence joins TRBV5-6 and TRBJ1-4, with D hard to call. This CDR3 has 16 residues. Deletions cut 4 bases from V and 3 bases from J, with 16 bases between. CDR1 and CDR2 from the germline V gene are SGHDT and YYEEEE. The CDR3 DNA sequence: TGTGCCAGCAGCCCGTCCCTCCGGGATGCTAATGAAAAACTGTTTTTT. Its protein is CASSPSLRDANEKLFF.

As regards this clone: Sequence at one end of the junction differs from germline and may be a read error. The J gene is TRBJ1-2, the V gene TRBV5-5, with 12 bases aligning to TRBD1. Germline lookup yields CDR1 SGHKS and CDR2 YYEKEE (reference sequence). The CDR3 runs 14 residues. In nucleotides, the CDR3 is TGTGCCAGCAGCTTGGAGGGACAGGGGGCCTCGGCCCCCTTC. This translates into CASSLEGQGASAPF.

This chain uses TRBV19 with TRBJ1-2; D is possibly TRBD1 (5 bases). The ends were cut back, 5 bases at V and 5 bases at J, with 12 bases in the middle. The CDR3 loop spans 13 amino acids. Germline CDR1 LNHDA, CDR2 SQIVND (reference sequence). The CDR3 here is CASSVQGEYGYTF. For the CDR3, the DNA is TGTGCCAGTAGTGTCCAGGGCGAGTATGGCTACACCTTC.

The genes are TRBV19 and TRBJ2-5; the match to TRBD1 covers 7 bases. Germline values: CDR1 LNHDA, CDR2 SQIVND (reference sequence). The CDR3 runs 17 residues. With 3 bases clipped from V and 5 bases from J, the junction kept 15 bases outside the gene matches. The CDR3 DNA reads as TGTGCCAGTAGTATGGCGCGGGCAGGGGGATCGGGGGAGACCCAGTACTTC. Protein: CASSMARAGGSGETQYF.

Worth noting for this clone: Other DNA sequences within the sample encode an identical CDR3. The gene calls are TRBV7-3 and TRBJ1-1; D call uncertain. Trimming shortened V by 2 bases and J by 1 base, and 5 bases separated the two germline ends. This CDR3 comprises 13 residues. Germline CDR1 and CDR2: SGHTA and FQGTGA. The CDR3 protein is CASSLGRNTEAFF. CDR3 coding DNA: TGTGCCAGCAGCTTAGGCAGGAACACTGAAGCTTTCTTT.

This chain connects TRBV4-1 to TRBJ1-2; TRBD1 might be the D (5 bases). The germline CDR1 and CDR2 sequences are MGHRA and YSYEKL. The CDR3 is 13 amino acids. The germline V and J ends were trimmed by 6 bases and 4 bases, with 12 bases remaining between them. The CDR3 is CASSRTTLYGYTF. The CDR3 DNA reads TGCGCCAGCAGTCGGACAACCCTCTATGGCTACACCTTC.

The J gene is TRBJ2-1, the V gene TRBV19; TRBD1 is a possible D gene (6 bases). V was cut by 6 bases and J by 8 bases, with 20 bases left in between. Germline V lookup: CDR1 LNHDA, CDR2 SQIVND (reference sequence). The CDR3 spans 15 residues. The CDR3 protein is CASSRSTGRWDEQFF. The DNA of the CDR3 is TGTGCCAGTAGCCGATCCACAGGGAGATGGGATGAGCAGTTCTTC.